At least ten counts were recorded for the clone carrying this T cell receptor beta chain. Both iRepertoire HTBI primers and Arm-PCR of CDR3 regions were used to build the TCR beta libraries. A single record per CDR3 protein comes from TCRdb applying MiXCR to the multiplex PCR reads. Of 560,000 or so distinct CDR3 sequences listed, around 15% are singletons. Sample time point: newly diagnosed GD, antithyroid drugs for less than 3 months. Making the TCR library involved RNA that had been extracted from PBMCs. American Thyroid Association guidelines defined how Graves' disease was diagnosed. The sample comes from a study of regulatory T cells in long-lasting Graves disease. Trimming removed 1 base at V and 2 bases at J, with 0 bases between. The CDR3 loop spans 11 amino acids. Germline V lookup: CDR1 DFQATT, CDR2 SNEGSKA (reference sequence). The same data also contributed to another study, on T cells in Graves' hyperthyroidism and ophthalmopathy.

The V gene is TRBV20-1, the J gene TRBJ2-1, with unresolved D. The source was peripheral blood mononuclear cells (PBMCs), collected at new diagnosis, from a patient treated with antithyroid drugs. The TCR sequence derives from a man younger than 30 with Graves disease. CDR3 region: CSARAYNEQFF. CDR3 bases: TGCAGTGCTAGAGCCTACAATGAGCAGTTCTTC.